The rows below give T cell receptor beta chains drawn from one sample of a study of T cell responses to AZD1222 COVID-19 vaccine. Assay used: immunoSEQ multiplex PCR; TCRdb lists only in-frame clones, some missing. Found here are roughly 110,000 clones, around nine tenths of them singletons; the top ten hold roughly a fifth. The sample here was peripheral blood, taken on day 0 of AZD1222 vaccination. Every receptor here comes from an adult in good health. The CDR3 runs from the conserved cysteine through the conserved F or W. Fields, in order: J gene, V gene, D gene, CDR3 protein, CDR3 DNA. A D gene is named only where the DNA matches it firmly.

j_call: TRBJ2-1; v_call: TRBV6-5; d_call: .; cdr3_aa: CASSLRLGVSYNEQFF; cdr3_nt: TGTGCCAGCAGTTTAAGACTAGGCGTATCCTACAATGAGCAGTTCTTC
j_call: TRBJ2-1; v_call: TRBV5-4; d_call: .; cdr3_aa: CASSLVSNEQFF; cdr3_nt: TGTGCCAGCAGCTTGGTATCCAATGAGCAGTTCTTC
j_call: TRBJ2-2; v_call: TRBV7-9; d_call: TRBD2; cdr3_aa: CASSPPVSGGATHTGELFF; cdr3_nt: TGTGCCAGCAGCCCCCCGGTTAGCGGGGGGGCTACACACACCGGGGAGCTGTTTTTT
j_call: TRBJ2-3; v_call: TRBV7-3; d_call: TRBD2; cdr3_aa: CASSLNGGEGTDTQYF; cdr3_nt: TGTGCCAGCAGCTTAAATGGAGGGGAGGGGACAGATACGCAGTATTTT
j_call: TRBJ2-2; v_call: TRBV11-3; d_call: TRBD2; cdr3_aa: CASSPGTSIGELFF; cdr3_nt: TGTGCCAGCAGCCCCGGGACTAGCATCGGGGAGCTGTTTTTT
j_call: TRBJ2-5; v_call: TRBV7-6; d_call: .; cdr3_aa: CASSTSALETQYF; cdr3_nt: TGTGCCAGCAGCACCTCGGCGTTGGAGACCCAGTACTTC
j_call: TRBJ1-3; v_call: TRBV5-8; d_call: .; cdr3_aa: CASSSDSYSGNTIYF; cdr3_nt: TGTGCCAGCAGCTCGGACAGCTACTCTGGAAACACCATATATTTT
j_call: TRBJ1-1; v_call: TRBV5-6; d_call: .; cdr3_aa: CASSLVDRKNTEAFF; cdr3_nt: TGTGCCAGCAGCTTGGTGGACAGAAAGAACACTGAAGCTTTCTTT
j_call: TRBJ1-1; v_call: TRBV6-5; d_call: .; cdr3_aa: CASREEFDTEAFF; cdr3_nt: TGTGCCAGCAGAGAGGAATTCGACACTGAAGCTTTCTTT
j_call: TRBJ1-4; v_call: TRBV19; d_call: .; cdr3_aa: CASSIQGSTNEKLFF; cdr3_nt: TGTGCCAGTAGTATTCAGGGGTCAACTAATGAAAAACTGTTTTTT
j_call: TRBJ2-1; v_call: TRBV29-1; d_call: TRBD1; cdr3_aa: CSFRGGTGDNEQFF; cdr3_nt: TGCAGCTTTAGGGGAGGGACAGGGGACAATGAGCAGTTCTTC
j_call: TRBJ2-7; v_call: TRBV4-1; d_call: .; cdr3_aa: CASSQSELNHYEQYF; cdr3_nt: TGCGCCAGCAGCCAAAGTGAACTAAACCACTACGAGCAGTACTTC
j_call: TRBJ1-4; v_call: TRBV7-6; d_call: TRBD1; cdr3_aa: CASSDHRGRDNEKLFF; cdr3_nt: TGTGCCAGCAGCGATCACAGGGGGCGCGATAATGAAAAACTGTTTTTT
j_call: TRBJ2-3; v_call: TRBV7-8; d_call: .; cdr3_aa: CASSLALGEGSTDTQYF; cdr3_nt: TGTGCCAGCAGCTTAGCGCTGGGGGAAGGGAGCACAGATACGCAGTATTTT
j_call: TRBJ2-1; v_call: TRBV2; d_call: TRBD1; cdr3_aa: CASRNRGEPNEQFF; cdr3_nt: TGTGCCAGCAGAAACAGGGGCGAGCCTAATGAGCAGTTCTTC
j_call: TRBJ1-4; v_call: TRBV5-1; d_call: TRBD1; cdr3_aa: CASSPVGTEDEKLFF; cdr3_nt: TGCGCCAGCAGCCCTGTCGGGACAGAGGATGAAAAACTGTTTTTT
j_call: TRBJ2-3; v_call: TRBV11-2; d_call: TRBD2; cdr3_aa: CASSYESRTSGLWDTQYF; cdr3_nt: TGTGCCAGCAGCTACGAAAGTCGGACTAGCGGACTTTGGGATACGCAGTATTTT
j_call: TRBJ1-4; v_call: TRBV5-5; d_call: TRBD1; cdr3_aa: CASSLGQGITNEKLFF; cdr3_nt: TGTGCCAGCAGCTTAGGACAGGGTATCACTAATGAAAAACTGTTTTTT
j_call: TRBJ1-1; v_call: TRBV4-3; d_call: TRBD1; cdr3_aa: CASSQDRGTGGSPEAFF; cdr3_nt: TGCGCCAGCAGCCAAGATCGAGGGACAGGGGGCTCGCCTGAAGCTTTCTTT
j_call: TRBJ1-3; v_call: TRBV6-5; d_call: .; cdr3_aa: CASSYFRGNTIYF; cdr3_nt: TGTGCCAGCAGTTACTTCCGAGGAAACACCATATATTTT
j_call: TRBJ1-2; v_call: TRBV5-6; d_call: .; cdr3_aa: CASSLGGVVSDYGYTF; cdr3_nt: TGTGCCAGCAGCTTGGGAGGGGTGGTGTCGGACTATGGCTACACCTTC
j_call: TRBJ1-2; v_call: TRBV7-8; d_call: TRBD1; cdr3_aa: CASSLLPGQGYYGYTF; cdr3_nt: TGTGCCAGCAGCCTATTACCGGGACAGGGTTACTATGGCTACACCTTC
j_call: TRBJ1-6; v_call: TRBV4-3; d_call: .; cdr3_aa: CASSQDRAGISPLHF; cdr3_nt: TGCGCCAGCAGCCAAGATCGGGCAGGGATATCACCCCTCCACTTT
j_call: TRBJ2-2; v_call: TRBV6-6; d_call: .; cdr3_aa: CASSNFFGELFF; cdr3_nt: TGTGCCAGCAGCAACTTTTTCGGGGAGCTGTTTTTT
j_call: TRBJ1-6; v_call: TRBV20-1; d_call: .; cdr3_aa: CSASSVSSSYNSPLHF; cdr3_nt: TGCAGTGCTAGTTCGGTTTCAAGCTCCTATAATTCACCCCTCCACTTT
j_call: TRBJ2-2; v_call: TRBV5-6; d_call: .; cdr3_aa: CASSEGLDTGELFF; cdr3_nt: TGTGCCAGCAGCGAGGGACTTGACACCGGGGAGCTGTTTTTT
j_call: TRBJ2-7; v_call: TRBV11-3; d_call: .; cdr3_aa: CASSLGGQSYEQYF; cdr3_nt: TGTGCCAGCAGCTTAGGGGGTCAGTCCTACGAGCAGTACTTC
j_call: TRBJ1-1; v_call: TRBV6-5; d_call: TRBD1; cdr3_aa: CASSYSGQGARTEAFF; cdr3_nt: TGTGCCAGCAGTTACTCGGGGCAGGGGGCGCGAACTGAAGCTTTCTTT
j_call: TRBJ2-7; v_call: TRBV11-2; d_call: .; cdr3_aa: CASSLDLDIYEQYF; cdr3_nt: TGTGCCAGCAGCTTAGATCTCGATATTTACGAGCAGTACTTC
j_call: TRBJ2-7; v_call: TRBV5-1; d_call: TRBD1; cdr3_aa: CASTGGYEQYF; cdr3_nt: TGCGCCAGCACAGGGGGATACGAGCAGTACTTC
j_call: TRBJ2-6; v_call: TRBV5-1; d_call: .; cdr3_aa: CAALNPGANVLTF; cdr3_nt: TGCGCCGCGCTCAACCCCGGGGCCAACGTCCTGACTTTC
j_call: TRBJ1-1; v_call: TRBV10-3; d_call: .; cdr3_aa: CAISESLITGTEAFF; cdr3_nt: TGTGCCATCAGTGAGAGCTTGATAACAGGCACTGAAGCTTTCTTT
j_call: TRBJ1-4; v_call: TRBV5-1; d_call: .; cdr3_aa: CASSTTGYANEKLFF; cdr3_nt: TGCGCCAGCAGCACAACAGGGTATGCTAATGAAAAACTGTTTTTT